What follows are 29 T cell receptor beta chains derived from one specimen sequenced in a study of monozygotic twins with inflammatory bowel disease. From the 5' RACE reads, TCRdb lists one entry per CDR3 protein and no DNA. Its table records 350,000 to 550,000 distinct CDR3 sequences. The specimen sequenced was blood. Receptor source: a human donor with ulcerative colitis or Crohn's disease, or a healthy co-twin of an affected twin (not recorded which).

The CDR3 sequence is CASSVGGNEKLFF. The rearrangement uses TRBV9 and TRBJ1-4; TCRdb picks TRBD1, but there is no DNA to check that call. The CDR3 sequence is 13 residues long. Germline V CDR1 and CDR2: SGDLS, YYNGEE.

The gene calls are TRBV28 and TRBJ2-5; TCRdb gives TRBD2 as the D gene, but with no DNA this cannot be confirmed. The CDR3 length is 15 residues. The V gene's germline CDR1 is MDHEN and CDR2 SYDVKM. The CDR3 protein is CASGTWSRSQETQYF.

The rearrangement joins TRBV3-1 to TRBJ2-7. The germline V gene encodes CDR1 LGHDT and CDR2 YNNKEL (reference sequence). The CDR3 spans 16 residues. The CDR3 loop reads CASSQDIGFVTHEQYF.

The V gene is TRBV19, the J gene TRBJ1-6. This CDR3 spans 14 amino acids. Germline CDR1 and CDR2: LNHDA and SQIVND (reference sequence). The CDR3: CASSAGPYNSPLHF.

J is TRBJ1-4 and V is TRBV19; TCRdb outputs TRBD1, but without DNA this stays unchecked. CDR1 is LNHDA, CDR2 SQIVND, per germline (reference sequence). The CDR3 extends over 13 amino acids. The CDR3 here is CASSIAQNEKLFF.

The V and J genes are TRBV18 and TRBJ2-7; TCRdb selects TRBD1, and the lack of DNA leaves this call unchecked. The length of the CDR3 is 14 residues. CDR1 and CDR2 from the germline V gene are KGHSH and LQKENI. The CDR3 here is CASSPGTGAWEQYF.

The chain employs TRBV5-5 and TRBJ2-5; TCRdb calls TRBD1, which cannot be checked without DNA. The CDR3 sequence is 16 residues long. The germline V gene has CDR1 SGHKS and CDR2 YYEKEE (reference sequence). The CDR3 loop is CASSPVGQLFQETQYF.

The chain combines TRBV5-1 with TRBJ2-7. From germline, CDR1 is SGHRS and CDR2 YFSETQ. This CDR3 is 13 amino acids long. The CDR3 loop is CASSLQVSYEQYF.

V usage is TRBV5-1 and J usage is TRBJ2-1; lacking DNA, the TRBD2 call made by TCRdb goes unchecked. CDR1 is SGHRS and CDR2 is YFSETQ in the germline V gene. The CDR3 is 16 residues long. This CDR3 reads CASSGPSSGAYNQQFF.

The chain is built from TRBV7-2 and TRBJ2-7; TCRdb selects TRBD1, and the lack of DNA leaves this call unchecked. CDR3 length equals 12 residues. Looked up from germline, CDR1 is SGHTA and CDR2 is FQGNSA. The CDR3 sequence: CASSRDIYEQYF.

The chain links TRBV5-5 to TRBJ2-7; TCRdb lists TRBD1, though no DNA is available to test this call. The CDR3 is 15 residues long. Germline CDR1 is SGHKS and CDR2 is YYEKEE (reference sequence). The CDR3 sequence is CASTPVAGTGREQYF.

The J gene is TRBJ2-2, the V gene TRBV18; as DNA is missing, the TRBD1 call by TCRdb cannot be tested. Germline V gene data show CDR1 as KGHSH and CDR2 as LQKENI. There are 15 residues in the CDR3. The CDR3 reads CASSPRQGDTGELFF.

This chain uses TRBV6-1 with TRBJ2-1; with no DNA, the TCRdb D assignment of TRBD2 cannot be verified. Germline-derived CDR1 and CDR2 are MNHNS and SASEGT. The CDR3 spans 14 residues. The CDR3 reads CAIKRAGHYNEQFF.

This sequence joins TRBV6-5 and TRBJ2-1. CDR3 length equals 16 residues. Germline V gene lookup returns CDR1 MNHEY and CDR2 SVGAGI. CDR3 sequence: CASSYSSQVIYNEQFF.

The chain employs TRBV5-1 and TRBJ1-1. The germline gives CDR1 SGHRS, CDR2 YFSETQ. The CDR3 extends over 12 amino acids. This CDR3 reads CASSPDQVGAFF.

The V and J genes are TRBV3-1 and TRBJ2-7. The CDR3 contains 14 residues. Germline lookup yields CDR1 LGHDT and CDR2 YNNKEL (reference sequence). The CDR3 sequence is CASSQDLYSYEQYF.

This chain joins TRBV30 and TRBJ2-7; as DNA is missing, the TRBD1 call by TCRdb cannot be tested. The CDR3 is 13 amino acids. Germline CDR1 and CDR2: GTSNPN and SVGIG (reference sequence). This CDR3 is CAWRGTGIYEQYF.

The CDR3 spells CAWMSGNSYEQYF. The J gene is TRBJ2-7, the V gene TRBV30. The CDR3 covers 13 residues. CDR1 and CDR2 (germline): GTSNPN, SVGIG (reference sequence).

The rearrangement links TRBV12-3 or TRBV12-4 to TRBJ2-5; TCRdb's D gene call, TRBD1, goes unchecked for lack of DNA. The CDR3 totals 14 residues. CDR3 region: CASSGTGGKETQYF.

This chain links TRBV29-1 with TRBJ2-2; the TCRdb D gene call, TRBD1, has no DNA to confirm it. The germline gives CDR1 SQVTM, CDR2 ANQGSEA. The CDR3 runs 14 residues. The chain's CDR3 is CSAYVGQSGGELFF.

The rearrangement joins TRBV20-1 to TRBJ2-1; the D call of TRBD1 rests on TCRdb alone, since no DNA is present to check it. CDR3 length: 15 residues. Germline-derived CDR1 and CDR2 are DFQATT and SNEGSKA (reference sequence). The CDR3 loop reads CSARTLAGGINEQFF.

The chain carries TRBV24-1 and TRBJ2-7; TCRdb returns TRBD1, unconfirmable since there is no DNA. The CDR3 runs to 15 residues. Germline-derived CDR1 and CDR2 are KGHDR and SFDVKD. The CDR3: CATSDRDRDTYEQYF.

The chain recombines TRBV11-2 with TRBJ2-7; checking the TCRdb D call of TRBD2 is not possible without DNA. Germline V gene data show CDR1 as SGHAT and CDR2 as FQNNGV. CDR3 length: 20 residues. CDR3 amino acids: CASSFDLSSISGGPPYEQYF.

The chain joins TRBV15 to TRBJ2-7; TCRdb outputs TRBD2, but without DNA this stays unchecked. Germline CDR1 LNHNV, CDR2 YYDKDF (reference sequence). The CDR3 covers 11 residues. CDR3 sequence reads: CATWGPYEQYF.

The chain uses TRBV5-5 and TRBJ2-7; the TRBD2 assignment by TCRdb is unverifiable without DNA. The CDR3 sequence is 16 residues long. Looked up from germline, CDR1 is SGHKS and CDR2 is YYEKEE (reference sequence). The CDR3 spells CASSPGLAGTTYEQYF. Combining the CDR3 with reference TRBV5-5 and TRBJ2-7 gives the whole variable domain DAGVTQSPTHLIKTRGQQVTLRCSPISGHKSVSWYQQVLGQGPQFIFQYYEKEERGRGNFPDRFSARQFPNYSSELNVNALLLGDSALYLCASSPGLAGTTYEQYFGPGTRLTVT.

The chain couples TRBV20-1 to TRBJ1-1; the D call of TRBD1 rests on TCRdb alone, since no DNA is present to check it. The CDR3 totals 14 residues. Germline CDR1 reads DFQATT; CDR2 reads SNEGSKA (reference sequence). The CDR3 loop is CSPSPGTLRTEAFF.

The V gene is TRBV12-3 or TRBV12-4, the J gene TRBJ1-5; TCRdb designates TRBD1, a call that cannot be tested without DNA. This CDR3 comprises 14 residues. CDR3 protein: CASSGQAINQPQHF.

Here the CDR3 reads CATSHFLAGGRLEQFF. The chain employs TRBV4-2 and TRBJ2-1; lacking DNA, the TRBD2 call made by TCRdb goes unchecked. Germline V lookup: CDR1 LGHNA, CDR2 YNFKEQ. There are 16 residues in the CDR3.

The genes are TRBV18 and TRBJ1-1. CDR1 is KGHSH and CDR2 is LQKENI in the germline V gene. This CDR3 spans 14 amino acids. CDR3 residues: CASSPWVRDTEAFF.